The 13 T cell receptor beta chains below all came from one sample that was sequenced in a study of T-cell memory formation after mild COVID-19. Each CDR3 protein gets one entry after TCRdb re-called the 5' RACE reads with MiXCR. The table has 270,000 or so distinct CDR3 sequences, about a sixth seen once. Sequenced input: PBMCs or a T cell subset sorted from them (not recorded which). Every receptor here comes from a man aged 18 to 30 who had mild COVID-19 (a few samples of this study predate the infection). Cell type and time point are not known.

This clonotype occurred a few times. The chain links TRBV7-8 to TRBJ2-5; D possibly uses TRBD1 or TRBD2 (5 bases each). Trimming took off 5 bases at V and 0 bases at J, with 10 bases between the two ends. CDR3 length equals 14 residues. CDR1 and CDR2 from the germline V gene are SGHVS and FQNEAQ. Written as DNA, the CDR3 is TGTGCCAGCAGCGGGGGACGGTACCAAGAGACCCAGTACTTC. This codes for CASSGGRYQETQYF.

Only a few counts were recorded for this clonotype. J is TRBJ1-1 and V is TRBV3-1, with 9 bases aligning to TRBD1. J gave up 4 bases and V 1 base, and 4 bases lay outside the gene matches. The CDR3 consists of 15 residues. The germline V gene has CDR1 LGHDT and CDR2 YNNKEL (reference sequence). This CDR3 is CASSQVGTGSTEAFF. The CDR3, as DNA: TGTGCCAGCAGCCAAGTTGGGACAGGGAGCACTGAAGCTTTCTTT.

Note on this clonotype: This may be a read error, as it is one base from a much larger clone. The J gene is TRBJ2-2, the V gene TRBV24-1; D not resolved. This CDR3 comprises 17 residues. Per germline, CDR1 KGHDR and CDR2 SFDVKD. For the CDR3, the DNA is TGTTCCACCAGTGACTCTGGGTGGCTTAGGAACACCGGGGAGCTGTTTTTT. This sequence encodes CSTSDSGWLRNTGELFF.

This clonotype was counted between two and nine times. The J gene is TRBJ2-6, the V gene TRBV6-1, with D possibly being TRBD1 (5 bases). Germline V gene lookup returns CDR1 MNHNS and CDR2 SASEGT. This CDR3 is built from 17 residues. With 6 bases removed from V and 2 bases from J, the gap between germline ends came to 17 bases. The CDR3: CASSGQGLWTGANVLTF. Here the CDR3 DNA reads TGTGCCAGCAGCGGGCAGGGCTTATGGACTGGGGCCAACGTCCTGACTTTC.

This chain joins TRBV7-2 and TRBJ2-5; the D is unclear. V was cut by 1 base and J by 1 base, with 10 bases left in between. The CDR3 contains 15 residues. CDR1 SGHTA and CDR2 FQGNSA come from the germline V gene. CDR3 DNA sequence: TGTGCCAGCAGCTTAGGAGCAAACCCCCAAGAGACCCAGTACTTC. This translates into CASSLGANPQETQYF.

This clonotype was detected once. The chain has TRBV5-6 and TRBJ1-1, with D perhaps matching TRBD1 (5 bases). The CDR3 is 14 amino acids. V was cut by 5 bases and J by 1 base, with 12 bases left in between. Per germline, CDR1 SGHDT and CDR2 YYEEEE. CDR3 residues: CASSRGDKNTEAFF. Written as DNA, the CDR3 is TGTGCCAGCAGTCGAGGGGATAAGAACACTGAAGCTTTCTTT.

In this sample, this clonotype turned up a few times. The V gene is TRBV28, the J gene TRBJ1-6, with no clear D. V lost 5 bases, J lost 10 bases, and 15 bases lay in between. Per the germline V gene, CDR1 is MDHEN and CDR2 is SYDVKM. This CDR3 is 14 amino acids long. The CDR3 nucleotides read TGTGCCAGCAGTGTCGGTGGGGTTGGCTCACCCCTCCACTTT. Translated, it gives CASSVGGVGSPLHF.

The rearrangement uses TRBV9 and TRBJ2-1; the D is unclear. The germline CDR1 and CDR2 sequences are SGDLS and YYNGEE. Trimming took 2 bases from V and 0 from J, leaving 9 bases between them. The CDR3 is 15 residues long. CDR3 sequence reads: CASSVQASSYNEQFF. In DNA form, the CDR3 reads TGTGCCAGCAGCGTTCAAGCGAGCTCCTACAATGAGCAGTTCTTC.

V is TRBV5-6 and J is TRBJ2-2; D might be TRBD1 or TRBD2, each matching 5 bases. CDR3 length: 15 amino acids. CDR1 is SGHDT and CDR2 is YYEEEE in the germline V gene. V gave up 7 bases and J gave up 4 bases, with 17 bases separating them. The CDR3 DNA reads TGTGCCAGCGCCCGAAGGGACGGACTCACCGGGGAGCTGTTTTTT. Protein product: CASARRDGLTGELFF.

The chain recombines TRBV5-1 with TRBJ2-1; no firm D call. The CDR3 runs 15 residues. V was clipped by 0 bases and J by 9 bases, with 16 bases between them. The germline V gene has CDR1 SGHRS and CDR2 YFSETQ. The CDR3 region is CASSLGGTPTGEQFF. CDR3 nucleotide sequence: TGCGCCAGCAGCTTGGGGGGAACCCCTACGGGTGAGCAGTTCTTC.

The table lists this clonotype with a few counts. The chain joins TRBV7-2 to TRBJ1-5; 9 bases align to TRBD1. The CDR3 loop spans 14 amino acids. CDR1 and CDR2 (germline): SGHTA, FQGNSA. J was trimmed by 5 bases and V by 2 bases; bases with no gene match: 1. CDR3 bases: TGTGCCAGCAGCTTATGGACAGGGGATCAGCCCCAGCATTTT. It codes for CASSLWTGDQPQHF.

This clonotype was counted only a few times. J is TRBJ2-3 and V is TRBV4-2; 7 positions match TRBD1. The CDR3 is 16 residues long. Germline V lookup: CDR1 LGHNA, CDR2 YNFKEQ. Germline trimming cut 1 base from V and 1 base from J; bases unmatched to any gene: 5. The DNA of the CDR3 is TGTGCCAGCAGCCAAGTTCGGACAGGAGGCACAGATACGCAGTATTTT. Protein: CASSQVRTGGTDTQYF.

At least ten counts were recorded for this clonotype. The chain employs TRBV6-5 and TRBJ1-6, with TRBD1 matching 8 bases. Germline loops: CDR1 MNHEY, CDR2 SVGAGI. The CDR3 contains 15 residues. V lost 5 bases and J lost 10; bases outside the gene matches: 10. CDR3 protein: CASSRRGTGGSPLHF. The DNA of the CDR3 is TGTGCCAGCAGTCGTAGGGGAACAGGGGGATCACCCCTCCACTTT.